This record looks at one T cell receptor beta chain sequence and its context. Its target is not known. Per the authors' pipeline: After removing out-of-frame reads, around 2,100,000 distinct TCRbeta sequences remained. Some clones are missing from TCRdb's copy, which holds only in-frame ones; the method was immunoSEQ multiplex PCR. V and J calls and clone size are those listed in that table; D and trimming were worked out from the DNA. Of roughly 53,000 clones in the sample, around 81% are singletons; the top ten hold 1.6%. The sort gate was single viable CD3+CD4+CD8-CD45RO+ cells for memory CD4+ T cells. The sample comes from a study of memory CD4+ T cells and cytomegalovirus serostatus. As for the study in general: Donors were healthy Belgian adults, several CMV seropositive and 20 to 25 seronegative.

Trimming shortened V by 2 bases and J by 8 bases, and 12 bases separated the two germline ends. The germline V gene has CDR1 SQVTM and CDR2 ANQGSEA. The CDR3 sequence is 12 residues long. Whole-study findings and limits: A US-trained random forest predicted CMV serostatus with median AUC around 0.9. Suggested: most of the CMV-linked TCR signature lies in CD4+ memory cells.

The sample taken for sequencing was memory CD4+ T cells from blood. The sequence was obtained from an adult in good health and CMV-seronegative. V usage is TRBV29-1 and J usage is TRBJ1-2; TRBD1 might be the D (5 bases). CDR3 region: CSVEFGGPGYTF. In DNA form, the CDR3 reads TGCAGCGTTGAATTTGGGGGACCCGGCTACACCTTC.